These 18 T cell receptor beta chains share one sample of origin, sequenced in a study of cytotoxic CD8 clonotypes in ibrutinib-treated CLL. TCRdb keeps only in-frame clones here, not all; method: immunoSEQ multiplex PCR. The data contain roughly 200,000 clones, around 70% of them singletons. Sequences were derived from PBMCs, sampled after 12 months of ibrutinib treatment. The receptors were sampled from a human donor with chronic lymphocytic leukemia.

The V gene is TRBV11-1, the J gene TRBJ1-1; no reliable D call. V lost 1 base and J lost 5, with 14 bases in between. The germline V gene encodes CDR1 SGHAT and CDR2 FQDESV (reference sequence). The CDR3 contains 15 residues. The CDR3 nucleotides are TGTGCCAGCAGCTTAGTGCGAGGTGCGAGAACTGAAGCTTTCTTT. Amino acid sequence: CASSLVRGARTEAFF.

V usage is TRBV11-2 and J usage is TRBJ2-7; D is ambiguous. Germline V gene lookup returns CDR1 SGHAT and CDR2 FQNNGV. This CDR3 is 16 amino acids long. Deletions cut 3 bases from V and 3 bases from J, with 18 bases between. The CDR3, as DNA: TGTGCCAGCAGCTTGCGGATCGGGTTACTGGACTACGAGCAGTACTTC. Protein sequence: CASSLRIGLLDYEQYF.

This rearrangement joins TRBV9 to TRBJ2-1, with 7 bases identical to TRBD2. The CDR3 contains 15 residues. V gave up 5 bases and J gave up 8 bases; unmatched junction bases: 13. Germline CDR1 and CDR2: SGDLS and YYNGEE. In DNA, the CDR3 is TGTGCCAGCAGTGAATCCACGGGGGGTAGGTATGAGCAGTTCTTC. Its protein product is CASSESTGGRYEQFF.

The V and J genes are TRBV28 and TRBJ2-7, with 8 bases matching TRBD2. Trimming cost V 8 bases and J 0 bases; bases outside gene matches: 12. In germline, CDR1 is MDHEN, CDR2 SYDVKM. The CDR3 contains 16 residues. CDR3 nucleotides: TGTGCCAGCGACGGGAGGGAACCCGCACCCTCCTACGAGCAGTACTTC. Amino acid sequence: CASDGREPAPSYEQYF.

The chain is built from TRBV4-2 and TRBJ2-3; D call uncertain. There are 14 residues in the CDR3. Germline V gives CDR1 LGHNA, CDR2 YNFKEQ. V dropped 1 base and J dropped 6 bases, with 11 bases sitting between them. CDR3 sequence (DNA): TGTGCCAGCAGCCAAGCGGCACCTCTCGATACGCAGTATTTT. Translating it yields CASSQAAPLDTQYF.

This clone turned up a few times. One junction end disagrees with the germline gene, perhaps due to a read error. The CDR3 loop reads CASGEDRGGMGETQYF. CDR3 bases: TGTGCCAGCGGTGAAGACAGGGGAGGCATGGGAGAGACCCAGTACTTC. The chain couples TRBV2 to TRBJ2-5, with 8 bases that match TRBD1. CDR1 is SNHLY, CDR2 FYNNEI, per germline. The CDR3 has 16 residues.

The V gene is TRBV18, the J gene TRBJ2-7, with D hard to call. The V gene lost 2 bases and the J gene lost 3 bases, with 5 bases spanning the gap. Germline V gene data show CDR1 as KGHSH and CDR2 as LQKENI. The CDR3 has 12 amino acids. The CDR3 coding sequence is TGTGCCAGCTCACCAGTAGACTACGAGCAGTACTTC. The encoded protein is CASSPVDYEQYF.

This chain connects TRBV7-9 to TRBJ1-2; the match to TRBD1 covers 7 bases. The CDR3 runs to 15 residues. Germline-derived CDR1 and CDR2 are SEHNR and FQNEAQ (reference sequence). Unmatched junction bases numbered 8, after V lost 5 bases and J lost 2 bases. CDR3 protein: CASSPPGQTNYGYTF. CDR3 DNA sequence: TGTGCCAGCAGCCCTCCGGGACAGACCAACTATGGCTACACCTTC.

V usage is TRBV5-8 and J usage is TRBJ2-7; D not resolved. Trimming stripped 2 bases from V and 0 bases from J, with 15 bases between. The V gene's germline CDR1 is SGHTS and CDR2 YDEGEE. There are 16 residues in the CDR3. CDR3 in amino acids: CASSFGPARGSYEQYF. CDR3 nucleotide sequence: TGTGCCAGCAGCTTCGGCCCGGCACGAGGCTCCTACGAGCAGTACTTC.

The rearrangement uses TRBV9 and TRBJ2-7, with 7 bases aligning to TRBD1. V trimming: 4 bases; J trimming: 0 bases; junction bases outside the gene matches: 4. There are 14 residues in the CDR3. Germline V lookup: CDR1 SGDLS, CDR2 YYNGEE. CDR3 nucleotides: TGTGCCAGCAGCTCTGGGACAGCCTCCTACGAGCAGTACTTC. This sequence encodes CASSSGTASYEQYF.

This clone occurred once. The rearrangement uses TRBV7-3 and TRBJ1-1; D possibly corresponds to TRBD1 (5 bases). V lost 5 bases and J lost 4, with 17 bases in between. The length of the CDR3 is 15 residues. Per germline, CDR1 SGHTA and CDR2 FQGTGA. This chain's CDR3 is CASSTSGGSRTEAFF. DNA of the CDR3: TGTGCCAGCAGCACAAGCGGGGGGTCCCGCACTGAAGCTTTCTTT. Full variable domain (missing parts from reference TRBV7-3 and TRBJ1-1): GAGVSQTPSNKVTEKGKYVELRCDPISGHTALYWYRQSLGQGPEFLIYFQGTGAADDSGLPNDRFFAVRPEGSVSTLKIQRTERGDSAVYLCASSTSGGSRTEAFFGQGTRLTVV.

This clone has more than one count but fewer than ten. The chain combines TRBV19 with TRBJ2-1, with D perhaps TRBD1 (6 bases). Germline CDR1 is LNHDA and CDR2 is SQIVND (reference sequence). V lost 5 bases to trimming and J lost 4 bases, with 9 bases between them. CDR3 length: 13 residues. The CDR3 protein is CASSPQGYNEQFF. The DNA of the CDR3 is TGTGCCAGTAGTCCACAGGGATACAATGAGCAGTTCTTC. Combining the CDR3 with reference TRBV19 and TRBJ2-1 gives the whole variable domain DGGITQSPKYLFRKEGQNVTLSCEQNLNHDAMYWYRQDPGQGLRLIYYSQIVNDFQKGDIAEGYSVSREKKESFPLTVTSAQKNPTAFYLCASSPQGYNEQFFGPGTRLTVL.

This clone was seen once. The chain has TRBV4-1 and TRBJ2-7; no clear D. With 2 bases removed from V and 0 bases from J, the gap between germline ends came to 14 bases. CDR3 size: 16 residues. Germline CDR1 is MGHRA and CDR2 is YSYEKL. DNA of the CDR3: TGCGCCAGCAGCCAATCGAGCAGCCCCAGCTCCTACGAGCAGTACTTC. It is translated as CASSQSSSPSSYEQYF.

V usage is TRBV6-1 and J usage is TRBJ2-7, with 7 positions matching TRBD1. The CDR3 totals 13 residues. Trimming cost V 7 bases and J 3 bases; bases outside gene matches: 6. Germline V gene lookup returns CDR1 MNHNS and CDR2 SASEGT. The CDR3 sequence is CASTLGQSYEQYF. The CDR3 DNA reads as TGTGCCAGCACCCTGGGACAGAGCTACGAGCAGTACTTC.

The J gene is TRBJ2-7, the V gene TRBV30, with D possibly called TRBD1 or TRBD2 (6 bases each). The CDR3 consists of 14 residues. The germline V gene has CDR1 GTSNPN and CDR2 SVGIG (reference sequence). Trimming pared 3 bases from V and 3 bases from J, leaving 15 bases between. DNA of the CDR3: TGTGCCTGGAGCGAGGGGGGACCTGGCTACGAGCAGTACTTC. Translating it yields CAWSEGGPGYEQYF.

The V call is TRBV18, the J call TRBJ2-5, with D hard to call. Germline CDR1 is KGHSH and CDR2 is LQKENI. The CDR3 length is 13 residues. Trimming shortened V by 6 bases and J by 5 bases, and 13 bases separated the two germline ends. CDR3 protein: CASSLTFGETQYF. CDR3 sequence (DNA): TGTGCCAGCTCCCTCACTTTCGGCGAGACCCAGTACTTC.

The genes are TRBV28 and TRBJ2-1; TRBD2 matches at 7 bases. V trimming: 5 bases; J trimming: 7 bases; junction bases outside the gene matches: 8. The CDR3 is 14 amino acids. Per the germline V gene, CDR1 is MDHEN and CDR2 is SYDVKM. The chain's CDR3 is CASSERGGANEQFF. In DNA form, the CDR3 reads TGTGCCAGCAGTGAAAGGGGAGGGGCAAATGAGCAGTTCTTC.

This clone showed up just a few times. J is TRBJ1-4 and V is TRBV27; 8 bases line up with TRBD1. After removal of 6 bases from V and 6 bases from J, the junction contained 6 bases not matched to a gene. This CDR3 spans 14 amino acids. Germline loops: CDR1 MNHEY, CDR2 SMNVEV (reference sequence). CDR3 bases: TGTGCCAGCAGGACAGGGGCCGGGTATGAAAAACTGTTTTTT. Protein sequence: CASRTGAGYEKLFF.